This T cell receptor beta chain appears in the sequencing data of a study of graft-versus-host responses after intestinal transplantation. Turning to the study itself: Isolated intestinal, liver-intestinal, or multivisceral transplants were what recipients had. For around 3 years after anti-thymocyte globulin induction, all recipients took tacrolimus and steroids. Study-wide findings and caveats: Peak levels of circulating GvH clones tracked with early post-transplant HvG declines. GvH clones appeared in recipient marrow, some first in ileum or blood.

Concerning this clone itself: Its antigen is currently unknown.

The assay was immunoSEQ multiplex PCR, and TCRdb's table has in-frame clones only and misses some. The sample includes tens of thousands of clones, around 89% of them seen just once. Germline V gene data show CDR1 as LNHDA and CDR2 as SQIVND (reference sequence). V gave up 1 base and J gave up 5 bases; unmatched junction bases: 5. This CDR3 contains 15 residues. This TCR was recovered from a human donor who was the organ donor for an intestinal transplant. This specimen was unstimulated CD8+ T cells sorted from spleen or lymph node cells, taken before transplant. J is TRBJ2-1 and V is TRBV19; TRBD2 matches at 7 bases. CDR3 amino acids: CASSIASGAHNEQFF. The DNA of the CDR3 is TGTGCCAGTAGTATAGCCAGCGGGGCCCACAATGAGCAGTTCTTC.